Here is one T cell receptor (beta chain) with its context. This sample was included in a study of blood T cell repertoires in COVID-19. Study overall: The origin of the acute and convalescent COVID-19 samples was the United States, Italy and Spain.

Germline V lookup: CDR1 LNHDA, CDR2 SQIVND (reference sequence). The CDR3 loop spans 15 amino acids. Trimming cost V 4 bases and J 7 bases; bases outside gene matches: 9. In the authors' workflow: Amplified reference gene primers provided the basis for estimating nucleated cell counts. Measured with immunoSEQ multiplex PCR; TCRdb has only the in-frame clones, and not every one. V, J and clone size are those of that table, while D and trimming were read from the DNA. Found here are roughly 180,000 clones, approximately 85% of them singletons; the top ten hold around 8%. The rearrangement joins TRBV19 to TRBJ2-2; TRBD2 matches 7 bases. The clonotype comes from an older woman with acute or convalescent COVID-19. The sequenced sample consisted of peripheral blood. The CDR3 DNA reads TGTGCCAGTAGTAAATGGGCCAGCGGGGTCGGGGAGCTGTTTTTT. Its translation is CASSKWASGVGELFF. Combining the CDR3 with reference TRBV19 and TRBJ2-2 gives the whole variable domain DGGITQSPKYLFRKEGQNVTLSCEQNLNHDAMYWYRQDPGQGLRLIYYSQIVNDFQKGDIAEGYSVSREKKESFPLTVTSAQKNPTAFYLCASSKWASGVGELFFGEGSRLTVL.